The 9 T cell receptor beta chains given below trace back to one sample, sequenced in a study of blood T cell repertoires in COVID-19. The repertoire was sequenced with immunoSEQ multiplex PCR; TCRdb's copy has only in-frame clones and lacks some. The sample contains about 120,000 clones, more than 85% of which appear only once. The sample consisted of peripheral blood. The receptor set was obtained from a human donor with acute or convalescent COVID-19. The donor label of this sample is uncertain.

The chain combines TRBV2 with TRBJ1-1; no reliable D call. The V gene's germline CDR1 is SNHLY and CDR2 FYNNEI. The germline V and J ends were trimmed by 6 bases and 10 bases, with 12 bases remaining between them. The CDR3 has 11 residues. CDR3 DNA sequence: TGTGCCAGCAGCACTTGGGCGGGAGCTTTCTTT. Translated, it gives CASSTWAGAFF.

In this sample, this clone turned up once. J is TRBJ1-6 and V is TRBV6-5, with D tentatively TRBD1 (5 bases). The CDR3 contains 16 residues. V shed 4 bases and J shed 0 bases, with 10 bases lying between them. Germline values: CDR1 MNHEY, CDR2 SVGAGI. The CDR3 coding sequence is TGTGCCAGCAGTTTAACCGACAGCTCCTATAATTCACCCCTCCACTTT. Its protein product is CASSLTDSSYNSPLHF.

The chain uses TRBV5-1 and TRBJ1-4, with TRBD1 matching 8 bases. Germline CDR1 is SGHRS and CDR2 is YFSETQ. Losses at the gene ends were 7 bases for V and 7 bases for J; bases not matched to a gene: 9. CDR3 length: 14 residues. The CDR3 bases are TGCGCCAGCGGATCGACAGGGGATTTTGAAAAACTGTTTTTT. Translation gives CASGSTGDFEKLFF.

This chain connects TRBV6-2 or TRBV6-3 to TRBJ1-2; 10 bases align to TRBD1. This CDR3 comprises 16 residues. Germline loops: CDR1 MNHEY, CDR2 SVGEGT. With V trimmed by 5 bases and J by 3 bases, 9 bases remained unmatched. CDR3 nucleotide sequence: TGTGCCAGCAGTCCCGCCGGGACAGGGGTTTACTATGGCTACACCTTC. This encodes CASSPAGTGVYYGYTF.

The V gene is TRBV5-8, the J gene TRBJ1-2; no clear D gene. The CDR3 consists of 15 residues. Per the germline V gene, CDR1 is SGHTS and CDR2 is YDEGEE. V dropped 2 bases and J dropped 0 bases, with 11 bases sitting between them. The CDR3, as DNA: TGTGCCAGCAGCTTTTTCCGACGGGCTAACTATGGCTACACCTTC. It translates to CASSFFRRANYGYTF.

The J gene is TRBJ2-4, the V gene TRBV27; no definite D call. The CDR3 runs to 15 residues. Germline V CDR1 and CDR2: MNHEY, SMNVEV (reference sequence). V lost 0 bases and J lost 0, with 6 bases in between. In nucleotides, the CDR3 is TGTGCCAGCAGTTTATCTGGGCTAGCCAAAAACATTCAGTACTTC. Translated: CASSLSGLAKNIQYF.

V gene TRBV4-2 combines with J gene TRBJ1-1, with D possibly matching TRBD1 (5 bases). V was trimmed by 2 bases and J by 5 bases, leaving 12 bases between them. The CDR3 runs 14 residues. Germline CDR1 is LGHNA and CDR2 is YNFKEQ. In nucleotides, the CDR3 is TGTGCCAGCAGCCAAACCACGGGGGAGACTGAAGCTTTCTTT. It is translated as CASSQTTGETEAFF.

The chain employs TRBV7-9 and TRBJ1-1, with a possible D match to TRBD1 (6 bases). This CDR3 comprises 15 residues. Germline assignment: CDR1 SEHNR and CDR2 FQNEAQ (reference sequence). V was cut by 4 bases and J by 5 bases, with 17 bases left in between. The CDR3 nucleotides are TGTGCCAGCAGCTCACAGGGACCCGGAAAGACTGAAGCTTTCTTT. It specifies CASSSQGPGKTEAFF.

The V gene is TRBV13, the J gene TRBJ2-3; 12 bases fit TRBD2. Trimming took 5 bases from V and 5 from J; bases not matched to a gene: 5. The CDR3 loop spans 15 amino acids. Germline V lookup: CDR1 PRHDT, CDR2 FYEKMQ (reference sequence). CDR3 residues: CASSTTSGGRDTQYF. In DNA, the CDR3 is TGTGCCAGCAGCACGACTAGCGGGGGAAGAGATACGCAGTATTTT.